The 22 T cell receptor beta chains reported below all come from one sample, sequenced in a study of CD8 T cells in ankylosing spondylitis. TCRdb used MiXCR to reprocess the 5' RACE reads, holding one entry per CDR3 protein. The data show roughly 150,000 distinct CDR3 sequences, with around a third seen just once and 6% held by the top ten. The sequencing input was synovial fluid, either unsorted or a sorted T cell fraction (not recorded which). Receptor source: a male donor with ankylosing spondylitis.

This rearrangement joins TRBV28 to TRBJ2-7; D may match TRBD1 or TRBD2 (5 bases each). V shed 6 bases and J shed 6 bases, with 21 bases lying between them. The CDR3 has 15 residues. Germline values: CDR1 MDHEN, CDR2 SYDVKM. The CDR3 DNA reads TGTGCCAGCAGCCTCATCCCCGGGGCAGTCGGCGAGCAGTACTTC. This gives the protein CASSLIPGAVGEQYF.

This clonotype was picked up a small number of times. CDR3 DNA: TGTGCCAGCAGTTACGGACAGGGAGAAATTAACTATGGCTACACCTTC. It is translated as CASSYGQGEINYGYTF. The gene calls are TRBV7-9 and TRBJ1-2; 8 nucleotides match TRBD1. The V and J ends lost 6 bases and 1 base, in that order; junction bases with no gene match: 10. The CDR3 extends over 16 amino acids. Germline assignment: CDR1 SEHNR and CDR2 FQNEAQ (reference sequence). The variable domain in full, completed from reference TRBV7-9 and TRBJ1-2, reads DTGVSQNPRHKITKRGQNVTFRCDPISEHNRLYWYRQTLGQGPEFLTYFQNEAQLEKSRLLSDRFSAERPKGSFSTLEIQRTEQGDSAMYLCASSYGQGEINYGYTFGSGTRLTVV.

This clonotype was seen at least ten times. The chain's CDR3 is CASSITSGSRETQYF. The CDR3 DNA is TGTGCCAGCAGCATAACTAGCGGGAGTAGAGAGACCCAGTACTTC. The chain is built from TRBV2 and TRBJ2-5; 11 positions match TRBD2. Germline V gene lookup returns CDR1 SNHLY and CDR2 FYNNEI. There are 15 residues in the CDR3. With 6 bases clipped from V and 4 bases from J, the junction kept 7 bases outside the gene matches.

This clonotype has only a few counts. This chain links TRBV7-2 with TRBJ2-5; no reliable D call. Trimming removed 5 bases at V and 0 bases at J, with 7 bases between. The V gene's germline CDR1 is SGHTA and CDR2 FQGNSA. This CDR3 contains 13 residues. The CDR3 bases are TGTGCCAGCAGCCAGCGACACCAAGAGACCCAGTACTTC. This sequence encodes CASSQRHQETQYF.

J is TRBJ2-7 and V is TRBV12-3 or TRBV12-4, with TRBD2 matching 11 bases. This CDR3 comprises 16 residues. The V and J ends lost 5 bases and 5 bases, in that order; junction bases with no gene match: 11. CDR3 nucleotides: TGTGCCAGCAGTGGTAGCGGGAGGGGGCTTGGGGACGAGCAGTACTTC. This gives the protein CASSGSGRGLGDEQYF.

The chain combines TRBV9 with TRBJ1-5; D gene unclear. Trimming removed 1 base from V and 4 bases from J, with 12 bases in between. Germline assignment: CDR1 SGDLS and CDR2 YYNGEE. This CDR3 has 15 amino acids. The CDR3 nucleotides are TGTGCCAGCAGCGTACGGGGTATAGGAAATCAGCCCCAGCATTTT. Protein: CASSVRGIGNQPQHF.

This clonotype was found many times. The chain carries TRBV28 and TRBJ1-4, with D tentatively TRBD1 (5 bases). The V end was cut by 5 bases, the J end by 8 bases, with 12 bases between. From germline, CDR1 is MDHEN and CDR2 SYDVKM. There are 13 residues in the CDR3. The CDR3 DNA reads TGTGCCAGCAGTCTGGGAGGGGAGGAAAAACTGTTTTTT. Its protein product is CASSLGGEEKLFF. Full variable domain (rest looked up from reference TRBV28 and TRBJ1-4): DVKVTQSSRYLVKRTGEKVFLECVQDMDHENMFWYRQDPGLGLRLIYFSYDVKMKEKGDIPEGYSVSREKKERFSLILESASTNQTSMYLCASSLGGEEKLFFGSGTQLSVL.

V gene TRBV20-1 combines with J gene TRBJ2-3; 10 nucleotides agree with TRBD2. The CDR3 length is 15 residues. The germline gives CDR1 DFQATT, CDR2 SNEGSKA (reference sequence). Trimming cost V 3 bases and J 1 base; bases outside gene matches: 4. The CDR3 protein is CSASITSGGTDTQYF. In DNA form, the CDR3 reads TGCAGTGCTAGTATAACTAGCGGGGGCACAGATACGCAGTATTTT.

This clonotype was seen repeatedly, ten times or more. The J gene is TRBJ1-2, the V gene TRBV7-3; tentative D call: TRBD1 (5 bases). This CDR3 spans 13 amino acids. Trimming took 5 bases from V and 4 from J, leaving 11 bases between them. The germline gives CDR1 SGHTA, CDR2 FQGTGA. CDR3 sequence reads: CASSPGQGYGYTF. CDR3 bases: TGTGCCAGCAGCCCCGGGCAGGGCTATGGCTACACCTTC.

Concerning this clonotype itself: Mismatch with germline at one junction end may stem from a read error. This chain uses TRBV11-2 with TRBJ2-1; D gene ambiguous. Germline CDR1 is SGHAT and CDR2 is FQNNGV. The CDR3 runs 13 residues. CDR3 sequence: CACSLSGFNEQFF. The DNA for the CDR3 is TGTGCCTGCAGCTTGTCCGGCTTCAATGAGCAGTTCTTC.

This clonotype was recorded at least ten times. The rearrangement uses TRBV3-1 and TRBJ2-3; D is unclear. Germline lookup yields CDR1 LGHDT and CDR2 YNNKEL (reference sequence). This CDR3 contains 13 residues. Trimming left V 0 bases short and J 5 bases short, with 6 bases between. The CDR3 coding sequence is TGTGCCAGCAGCCAAGATCATGGAGATACGCAGTATTTT. Translated, it gives CASSQDHGDTQYF.

Only a few counts were recorded for this clonotype. V gene TRBV29-1 combines with J gene TRBJ1-1; tentative D call: TRBD1 (6 bases). The V end lost 4 bases, the J end lost 0 bases, and 12 bases lay between the germline ends. This CDR3 contains 14 residues. The germline CDR1 and CDR2 sequences are SQVTM and ANQGSEA. CDR3 in amino acids: CSVVGDNLNTEAFF. CDR3 coding DNA: TGCAGCGTTGTGGGGGACAATCTGAACACTGAAGCTTTCTTT.

V gene TRBV29-1 combines with J gene TRBJ2-2; D perhaps matches TRBD1 (6 bases). Trimming took off 6 bases at V and 4 bases at J, with 21 bases between the two ends. The length of the CDR3 is 16 residues. CDR1 SQVTM and CDR2 ANQGSEA come from the germline V gene. CDR3 amino acids: CSVSGTPGAPTGELFF. CDR3 DNA sequence: TGCAGCGTCAGCGGCACACCAGGGGCCCCCACCGGGGAGCTGTTTTTT.

This clonotype was found a few times. The chain couples TRBV4-1 to TRBJ1-2; D unclear. CDR1 and CDR2 (germline): MGHRA, YSYEKL. The length of the CDR3 is 15 residues. The V end lost 0 bases, the J end lost 1 base, and 9 bases lay between the germline ends. Here the CDR3 reads CASSQDSSVNYGYTF. CDR3 nucleotide sequence: TGCGCCAGCAGCCAAGATAGCTCAGTTAACTATGGCTACACCTTC.

This clonotype was seen at least ten times. The chain links TRBV7-2 to TRBJ2-7, with D perhaps matching TRBD1 (5 bases). Germline V lookup: CDR1 SGHTA, CDR2 FQGNSA. V gave up 4 bases and J gave up 1 base, with 11 bases separating them. CDR3 length: 14 residues. The CDR3 region is CASSSKGMSYEQYF. As DNA, the CDR3 is TGTGCCAGCAGCTCGAAGGGGATGTCCTACGAGCAGTACTTC.

This clonotype was counted between two and nine times. The J gene is TRBJ1-6, the V gene TRBV14, with a tentative D call TRBD1 (6 bases). CDR1 and CDR2 from the germline V gene are SGHDN and FVKESK. The CDR3 extends over 12 amino acids. Trimming cost V 10 bases and J 10 bases, with 14 bases left between them. The CDR3 DNA reads as TGTGCCACCCTAGGGGGGTCCTCACCCCTCCACTTT. It codes for CATLGGSSPLHF.

The chain uses TRBV10-3 and TRBJ2-5, with 8 bases aligning to TRBD1. V lost 7 bases to trimming and J lost 4 bases; unmatched junction nucleotides: 5. The germline CDR1 and CDR2 sequences are ENHRY and SYGVKD. The CDR3 extends over 13 amino acids. DNA of the CDR3: TGTGCCATCAATTCTGGACAGGGAGAGACCCAGTACTTC. This gives the protein CAINSGQGETQYF.

This clonotype was seen many times. The chain couples TRBV3-1 to TRBJ1-6, with TRBD1 identical over 8 bases. The CDR3 extends over 15 amino acids. The germline gives CDR1 LGHDT, CDR2 YNNKEL (reference sequence). Germline trimming cut 3 bases from V and 4 bases from J; bases unmatched to any gene: 2. DNA of the CDR3: TGTGCCAGCAGCCACGGACAGGGTTATAATTCACCCCTCCACTTT. Protein sequence: CASSHGQGYNSPLHF.

V usage is TRBV29-1 and J usage is TRBJ1-1; D is ambiguous. This CDR3 has 11 residues. V dropped 6 bases and J dropped 6 bases, with 11 bases sitting between them. CDR1 is SQVTM and CDR2 is ANQGSEA in the germline V gene. CDR3 residues: CSVGSSAEAFF. The CDR3 coding sequence is TGCAGCGTCGGCTCGTCGGCTGAAGCTTTCTTT.

The table lists this clonotype with many counts. J is TRBJ2-4 and V is TRBV29-1; D may match TRBD1 or TRBD2 (5 bases each). Trimming pared 7 bases from V and 6 bases from J, leaving 13 bases between. CDR3 length: 12 amino acids. Germline assignment: CDR1 SQVTM and CDR2 ANQGSEA. CDR3 protein: CSARRDGNIQYF. DNA for the CDR3: TGCAGCGCCCGCCGGGACGGAAACATTCAGTACTTC.

CDR3 sequence reads: CASSVVSGPTNTGELFF. As DNA, the CDR3 is TGTGCCAGCAGCGTCGTTAGCGGGCCAACGAACACCGGGGAGCTGTTTTTT. The genes are TRBV7-8 and TRBJ2-2; 7 bases agree with TRBD2. This CDR3 region has 17 residues. In germline, CDR1 is SGHVS, CDR2 FQNEAQ. Losses at the gene ends were 5 bases for V and 0 bases for J; bases not matched to a gene: 9. The complete variable domain, with remaining parts taken from reference TRBV7-8 and TRBJ2-2, reads GAGVSQSPRYKVAKRGQDVALRCDPISGHVSLFWYQQALGQGPEFLTYFQNEAQLDKSGLPSDRFFAERPEGSVSTLKIQRTQQEDSAVYLCASSVVSGPTNTGELFFGEGSRLTVL.

The chain has TRBV7-9 and TRBJ2-3; tentatively, D is TRBD1 (6 bases). From germline, CDR1 is SEHNR and CDR2 FQNEAQ (reference sequence). V was clipped by 5 bases and J by 3 bases, with 12 bases between them. CDR3 length: 14 amino acids. The CDR3 protein is CASSTQGWTDTQYF. As DNA, the CDR3 is TGTGCCAGCAGCACACAGGGTTGGACAGATACGCAGTATTTT.